This T cell receptor (beta chain) appears in the sequencing data of a study of shared clonotypes between healthy human individuals. The V gene lost 6 bases and the J gene lost 0 bases, with 7 bases spanning the gap. Germline V gives CDR1 SNHLY, CDR2 FYNNEI. This CDR3 region has 13 residues. Study observations and caveats: Sequencing depth was expected to influence donor clonotype sharing.

Details on this clone: What it recognizes is unknown. The identical CDR3 is also encoded by other nucleotide sequences in the sample.

Donors had no recently reported acute infections or vaccinations and were HIV-negative. TCRdb's copy holds only in-frame clones and misses some; the assay was immunoSEQ multiplex PCR. Altogether roughly 2.5 million clones are present, over 85% being singletons, with the ten largest covering around 0.14%. The source is a man between 18 and 35 years old in good health. Sequenced input: naive CD4+ T cells sorted from blood. Subset denoted: CD45RA+ positively selected. V usage is TRBV2 and J usage is TRBJ2-3; D could derive from TRBD1 or TRBD2 (5 bases each). The CDR3 region has the DNA TGTGCCAGCAGGGGGGACAGCACAGATACGCAGTATTTT. Protein: CASRGDSTDTQYF.